A single sample is the source of the 12 T cell receptor beta chains below, sequenced in a study of monozygotic twins with cystic fibrosis (dated by TCRdb to the early 2020s). Libraries were made using the immunoSEQ multiplex PCR assay. Sourced from immuneACCESS, this table was stored by TCRdb with only in-frame sequences that have V and J called. A share of the clones is absent; for the studies checked, an unresolved V gene accounts for under half, and the remainder has no known explanation. The sample table contains about 23,000 clones; only one count was recorded for approximately 97% of them. The ten most abundant clones make up roughly 0.15% of the sample. Sequences were obtained from blood. These receptors all stem from a girl aged 10 to 17 with cystic fibrosis.

V and J are TRBV30 and TRBJ1-2, with D possibly TRBD1 on 6 matching bases. Germline V lookup: CDR1 GTSNPN, CDR2 SVGIG (reference sequence). CDR3 length: 12 residues. Trimming stripped 6 bases from V and 7 bases from J, with 15 bases between. CDR3: CACGQIASGYTF. CDR3 bases: TGTGCCTGCGGACAGATCGCCTCTGGCTACACCTTC.

The chain couples TRBV27 to TRBJ1-5, with D possibly TRBD1 on 6 matching bases. V was shortened by 5 bases and J by 0 bases, with 17 bases between the two germline ends. The germline gives CDR1 MNHEY, CDR2 SMNVEV (reference sequence). The CDR3 contains 17 residues. This chain's CDR3 is CASSLLGQLTSNQPQHF. In nucleotides, the CDR3 is TGTGCCAGCAGTCTCCTAGGACAGTTGACTAGCAATCAGCCCCAGCATTTT.

CDR3 loop: CASSFLAEETQYF. As DNA, the CDR3 is TGCGCCAGCAGCTTCCTAGCGGAAGAGACCCAGTACTTC. V usage is TRBV5-1 and J usage is TRBJ2-5, with 7 nucleotides matching TRBD2. Germline CDR1 SGHRS, CDR2 YFSETQ. This CDR3 comprises 13 residues. The trim removed 2 bases at V and 3 bases at J, leaving 1 base unmatched.

The chain uses TRBV30 and TRBJ2-7; D perhaps matches TRBD2 (5 bases). The CDR3 contains 13 residues. The ends were cut back, 1 base at V and 2 bases at J, with 9 bases in the middle. Germline V CDR1 and CDR2: GTSNPN, SVGIG (reference sequence). CDR3 loop: CAWSASFAYEQYF. CDR3 in DNA: TGTGCCTGGAGTGCTAGCTTCGCCTACGAGCAGTACTTC. The full variable domain, in which reference TRBV30 and TRBJ2-7 provide the parts outside the CDR3, is SQTIHQWPATLVQPVGSPLSLECTVEGTSNPNLYWYRQAAGRGLQLLFYSVGIGQISSEVPQNLSASRPQDRQFILSSKKLLLSDSGFYLCAWSASFAYEQYFGPGTRLTVT.

This chain uses TRBV5-1 with TRBJ2-5, with 7 bases that match TRBD1. The CDR3 loop spans 14 amino acids. Germline CDR1 and CDR2: SGHRS and YFSETQ. V was pared by 4 bases and J by 4 bases, with 7 bases of the junction left unmatched. The CDR3 nucleotides read TGCGCCAGCAGCGTGGGACAGAAGGGAGAGACCCAGTACTTC. Its protein is CASSVGQKGETQYF.

Only one count was recorded for this clone. This chain uses TRBV19 with TRBJ1-2; D is ambiguous. Germline CDR1 is LNHDA and CDR2 is SQIVND (reference sequence). The CDR3 has 15 residues. Trimming left V 0 bases short and J 8 bases short, with 16 bases between. The CDR3 DNA follows: TGTGCCAGTAGTATAGACGACCGATCCTTTGGCGGCTACACCTTC. Translation gives CASSIDDRSFGGYTF.

This sequence joins TRBV6-5 and TRBJ1-1; the D is unclear. V dropped 4 bases and J dropped 3 bases, with 6 bases sitting between them. Per the germline V gene, CDR1 is MNHEY and CDR2 is SVGAGI. This CDR3 is built from 12 residues. The CDR3 region has the DNA TGTGCCAGCAGTTCTATATACACTGAAGCTTTCTTT. This encodes CASSSIYTEAFF.

This clone appeared a single time. The V gene is TRBV29-1, the J gene TRBJ2-7, with 9 bases lining up with TRBD1. CDR1 and CDR2 (germline): SQVTM, ANQGSEA. Trimming cost V 8 bases and J 1 base; bases outside gene matches: 12. The CDR3 is 15 amino acids. The CDR3 region is CSSGSRDRASYEQYV. CDR3 DNA sequence: TGCAGCTCTGGGTCCCGGGACAGGGCGTCCTACGAGCAGTACGTC.

The chain joins TRBV28 to TRBJ1-1; D remains unclear. Germline assignment: CDR1 MDHEN and CDR2 SYDVKM. Deletions cut 2 bases from V and 4 bases from J, with 14 bases between. The CDR3 is 15 amino acids. The CDR3 here is CASSLTVRRPTEAFF. The CDR3 nucleotides read TGTGCCAGCAGTTTAACGGTAAGAAGGCCCACTGAAGCTTTCTTT.

This clone was recorded once. This chain joins TRBV27 and TRBJ2-3, with TRBD1 matching 8 bases. J lost 2 bases, V lost 6 bases, and 10 bases had no gene match. Looked up from germline, CDR1 is MNHEY and CDR2 is SMNVEV (reference sequence). The CDR3 covers 16 residues. The CDR3 region has the DNA TGTGCCAGCAGCCCCTTTGGACAGGGCCTCACAGATACGCAGTATTTT. Protein: CASSPFGQGLTDTQYF.

This clone occurred once. The genes are TRBV9 and TRBJ2-1, with 13 positions matching TRBD2. The CDR3 contains 16 residues. Germline CDR1 is SGDLS and CDR2 is YYNGEE. After removal of 3 bases from V and 8 bases from J, the junction contained 8 bases not matched to a gene. Written as DNA, the CDR3 is TGTGCCAGCAGCGCACGGACTAGCGGGAGTTTGGATGAGCAGTTCTTC. This gives the protein CASSARTSGSLDEQFF.

The genes are TRBV4-1 and TRBJ2-3, with a tentative D call TRBD2 (7 bases). V was cut by 3 bases and J by 8 bases, with 24 bases left in between. The CDR3 loop spans 17 amino acids. Germline V CDR1 and CDR2: MGHRA, YSYEKL. The DNA of the CDR3 is TGCGCCAGCAGCCACCCCGGGCAGGGGAGGGGATTAAGTACGCAGTATTTT. Translated, it gives CASSHPGQGRGLSTQYF.